These 31 T cell receptor beta chains came from one sample sequenced in a study of blood T cell repertoires in COVID-19. Data came from immunoSEQ multiplex PCR; TCRdb stores just in-frame clones and leaves some out. The sample holds roughly 220,000 clones, more than 75% seen once. Sequenced: peripheral blood. The receptors come from a man aged 55 to 69 with acute or convalescent COVID-19.

This clone has a single count. V is TRBV19 and J is TRBJ1-1; D call uncertain. The germline gives CDR1 LNHDA, CDR2 SQIVND (reference sequence). With 4 bases removed from V and 1 base from J, the gap between germline ends came to 10 bases. The CDR3 is 14 amino acids. CDR3 sequence reads: CASSSGRRNTEAFF. Written as DNA, the CDR3 is TGTGCCAGTAGTAGCGGGCGAAGGAACACTGAAGCTTTCTTT.

The sample holds a few counts of this clone. The chain recombines TRBV14 with TRBJ1-1; weak D call: TRBD1 (5 bases). V was shortened by 0 bases and J by 5 bases, with 16 bases between the two germline ends. The CDR3 extends over 16 amino acids. From germline, CDR1 is SGHDN and CDR2 FVKESK. CDR3 bases: TGTGCCAGCAGCCAAGAGGGACTCCCTCGCGGGACTGAAGCTTTCTTT. Translated: CASSQEGLPRGTEAFF.

V and J are TRBV7-6 and TRBJ1-2; unclear D gene. From germline, CDR1 is SGHVS and CDR2 FNYEAQ. This CDR3 has 15 residues. V was pared by 1 base and J by 2 bases, with 11 bases between. The CDR3 region is CASSLDGESNYGYTF. The CDR3 coding sequence is TGTGCCAGCAGCTTAGATGGGGAGTCGAACTATGGCTACACCTTC.

This clone was seen only once. The chain employs TRBV5-6 and TRBJ2-3; tentative D call: TRBD2 (6 bases). V was cut by 9 bases and J by 1 base, with 12 bases left in between. The CDR3 covers 13 residues. The germline V gene has CDR1 SGHDT and CDR2 YYEEEE. Here the CDR3 reads CATRRAGTDTQYF. Here the CDR3 DNA reads TGTGCCACCCGGAGGGCAGGCACAGATACGCAGTATTTT.

The V gene is TRBV19, the J gene TRBJ1-4; 8 nucleotides line up with TRBD1. The CDR3 is made up of 17 amino acids. The V gene end was trimmed by 6 bases and the J gene end by 3 bases; junction bases not matched to a gene: 12. Looked up from germline, CDR1 is LNHDA and CDR2 is SQIVND (reference sequence). In DNA, the CDR3 is TGTGCCAGTAGCTCGAATGGCAGGGGGCAGGCTAATGAAAAACTGTTTTTT. Amino acid sequence: CASSSNGRGQANEKLFF.

This clone was picked up a small number of times. The V gene is TRBV7-9, the J gene TRBJ1-6; 9 bases are a match to TRBD1. V lost 5 bases and J lost 10; bases outside the gene matches: 6. CDR3 length: 14 residues. Looked up from germline, CDR1 is SEHNR and CDR2 is FQNEAQ (reference sequence). Here the CDR3 reads CASSIHRGRSPLHF. DNA of the CDR3: TGTGCCAGCAGCATCCACAGGGGGCGGTCACCCCTCCACTTT.

The V and J genes are TRBV5-1 and TRBJ2-5; 10 bases map to TRBD2. J was trimmed by 4 bases and V by 4 bases; bases with no gene match: 10. The CDR3 totals 16 residues. Germline CDR1 reads SGHRS; CDR2 reads YFSETQ. The CDR3 region is CASSVSGGAGRETQYF. CDR3 sequence (DNA): TGCGCCAGCAGCGTGAGCGGGGGGGCCGGACGAGAGACCCAGTACTTC.

The CDR3: CASMRYLGANVLTF. The DNA of the CDR3 is TGTGCCTCTATGCGGTACCTTGGGGCCAACGTCCTGACTTTC. This chain links TRBV30 with TRBJ2-6; no firm D call. Germline V gene sequence: CDR1 GTSNPN, CDR2 SVGIG (reference sequence). CDR3 length equals 14 residues. V lost 7 bases and J 3 bases, leaving 13 bases between the germline ends.

The sample holds one count of this clone. This chain uses TRBV3-1 (or the pseudogene TRBV3-2) with TRBJ1-5; D possibly corresponds to TRBD1 (5 bases). Germline assignment: CDR1 LGHDT and CDR2 YNNKEL (reference sequence). The germline V and J ends were trimmed by 0 bases and 3 bases, with 12 bases remaining between them. The CDR3 is made up of 16 amino acids. The CDR3 protein is CASSQDPTGANQPQHF. The CDR3 DNA reads TGTGCCAGCAGCCAAGATCCTACAGGCGCCAATCAGCCCCAGCATTTT.

V and J are TRBV18 and TRBJ2-2; TRBD1 might be the D (5 bases). Germline values: CDR1 KGHSH, CDR2 LQKENI. This CDR3 region has 15 residues. Between the trimmed V and J ends, which lost 1 base and 7 bases, there was a span of 13 bases. CDR3 sequence reads: CASSPLGHPGGELFF. The CDR3 nucleotides are TGTGCCAGCTCACCACTCGGACACCCCGGCGGGGAGCTGTTTTTT.

The table lists this clone with a few counts. In DNA, the CDR3 is TGTGCCAGCTCACTGGGGGGACGTGATCCAACCTACGAGCAGTACTTC. This gives the protein CASSLGGRDPTYEQYF. The chain links TRBV18 to TRBJ2-7, with D perhaps TRBD2 (6 bases). Per the germline V gene, CDR1 is KGHSH and CDR2 is LQKENI. The CDR3 has 16 residues. V was shortened by 4 bases and J by 2 bases, with 18 bases between the two germline ends.

CDR3 protein: CASSPDRGSGNTIYF. CDR3 nucleotides: TGTGCCAGCAGCCCTGACAGGGGCTCTGGAAACACCATATATTTT. This chain joins TRBV27 and TRBJ1-3, with 8 bases that match TRBD1. CDR3 length: 15 amino acids. CDR1 MNHEY and CDR2 SMNVEV come from the germline V gene (reference sequence). Germline trimming cut 6 bases from V and 0 bases from J; bases unmatched to any gene: 4.

V usage is TRBV19 and J usage is TRBJ2-2; D gene ambiguous. The CDR3 has 13 amino acids. Trimming pared 3 bases from V and 7 bases from J, leaving 9 bases between. Germline values: CDR1 LNHDA, CDR2 SQIVND (reference sequence). The chain's CDR3 is CASSIRFSGELFF. Written as DNA, the CDR3 is TGTGCCAGTAGTATTCGCTTTAGCGGGGAGCTGTTTTTT.

The chain couples TRBV19 to TRBJ1-2; D might be TRBD1 (6 bases). Germline V CDR1 and CDR2: LNHDA, SQIVND (reference sequence). With 6 bases removed from V and 5 bases from J, the gap between germline ends came to 13 bases. CDR3 length: 13 residues. The CDR3 coding sequence is TGTGCCAGTAGAGAACAGGGCTTTTATGGCTACACCTTC. Translated: CASREQGFYGYTF. The full variable domain, its missing parts supplied by reference TRBV19 and TRBJ1-2, is DGGITQSPKYLFRKEGQNVTLSCEQNLNHDAMYWYRQDPGQGLRLIYYSQIVNDFQKGDIAEGYSVSREKKESFPLTVTSAQKNPTAFYLCASREQGFYGYTFGSGTRLTVV.

This rearrangement joins TRBV6-4 to TRBJ1-3; TRBD1 agrees at 7 bases. V shed 0 bases and J 7 bases; nucleotides not matched to a gene: 9. The CDR3 covers 16 residues. The germline CDR1 and CDR2 sequences are MRHNA and SNTAGT. The chain's CDR3 is CASSDSVTGRRNTIYF. CDR3 nucleotide sequence: TGTGCCAGCAGTGACTCGGTGACAGGGCGGAGGAACACCATATATTTT.

V gene TRBV24-1 combines with J gene TRBJ1-2, with 8 positions matching TRBD1. V lost 8 bases and J lost 8; bases outside the gene matches: 9. The CDR3 sequence is 13 residues long. The germline CDR1 and CDR2 sequences are KGHDR and SFDVKD. As DNA, the CDR3 is TGTGCCACCATAAGAGCAGGGGGCGACGGCTACACCTTC. Residues: CATIRAGGDGYTF.

The V gene is TRBV7-9, the J gene TRBJ1-1, with a possible D match to TRBD1 (5 bases). Germline V gives CDR1 SEHNR, CDR2 FQNEAQ (reference sequence). Trimming pared 4 bases from V and 2 bases from J, leaving 14 bases between. The CDR3 has 15 residues. The CDR3 protein is CASSSQGIVNTEAFF. The CDR3 bases are TGTGCCAGCAGCTCCCAGGGAATCGTTAACACTGAAGCTTTCTTT.

The chain carries TRBV5-8 and TRBJ2-2; 8 bases are shared with TRBD1. Trimming cost V 5 bases and J 6 bases; bases outside gene matches: 6. Germline V lookup: CDR1 SGHTS, CDR2 YDEGEE. The CDR3 sequence is 14 residues long. In nucleotides, the CDR3 is TGTGCCAGCAGACGTGGACAGGGCTCCGGGGAGCTGTTTTTT. It encodes CASRRGQGSGELFF.

The rearrangement uses TRBV7-2 and TRBJ1-1, with no clear D. The germline V gene has CDR1 SGHTA and CDR2 FQGNSA. There are 14 residues in the CDR3. Trimming left V 3 bases short and J 0 bases short, with 8 bases between. DNA of the CDR3: TGTGCCAGCAGCTTTAGCAGCATGAACACTGAAGCTTTCTTT. It is translated as CASSFSSMNTEAFF.

The DNA for the CDR3 is TGCGCCAGCAGCTTGGAGGGGACAGGGAGGGACACTGAAGCTTTCTTT. As protein: CASSLEGTGRDTEAFF. The chain combines TRBV5-1 with TRBJ1-1; TRBD1 matches 9 bases. This CDR3 comprises 16 residues. The trim removed 0 bases at V and 3 bases at J, leaving 6 bases unmatched. Germline V CDR1 and CDR2: SGHRS, YFSETQ.

The gene calls are TRBV7-2 and TRBJ1-2; 10 bases fit TRBD1. There are 16 residues in the CDR3. The germline V gene has CDR1 SGHTA and CDR2 FQGNSA. V shed 5 bases and J 8 bases; nucleotides not matched to a gene: 14. The CDR3 DNA is TGTGCCAGCAGCCTGATGACAGGGGGCATTAGGAACGGCTACACCTTC. It encodes CASSLMTGGIRNGYTF. The whole variable domain, filled in from reference TRBV7-2 and TRBJ1-2, reads GAGVSQSPSNKVTEKGKDVELRCDPISGHTALYWYRQSLGQGLEFLIYFQGNSAPDKSGLPSDRFSAERTGGSVSTLTIQRTQQEDSAVYLCASSLMTGGIRNGYTFGSGTRLTVV.

The chain combines TRBV9 with TRBJ1-6; TRBD1 agrees at 11 bases. V dropped 4 bases and J dropped 7; count of bases not matched to a gene: 13. The germline V gene has CDR1 SGDLS and CDR2 YYNGEE. This CDR3 comprises 18 residues. Written as DNA, the CDR3 is TGTGCCAGCAGCTCCGGACAGGGGGCGCCCCCCTGGAATTCACCCCTCCACTTT. Translated: CASSSGQGAPPWNSPLHF.

The J gene is TRBJ2-5, the V gene TRBV5-1, with 10 bases lining up with TRBD2. Unmatched junction bases numbered 4, after V lost 1 base and J lost 1 base. CDR1 SGHRS and CDR2 YFSETQ come from the germline V gene. The CDR3 consists of 16 residues. In DNA form, the CDR3 reads TGCGCCAGCAGCTTGTCTAGCGGGGGAACCCAAGAGACCCAGTACTTC. As protein: CASSLSSGGTQETQYF.

This chain links TRBV20-1 with TRBJ2-5, with TRBD1 as a possible D gene (6 bases). CDR3 length: 15 residues. Germline CDR1 reads DFQATT; CDR2 reads SNEGSKA (reference sequence). V lost 3 bases and J lost 3, with 17 bases in between. CDR3 sequence: CSASRDNKVKETQYF. Written as DNA, the CDR3 is TGCAGTGCTAGTAGGGACAATAAGGTGAAAGAGACCCAGTACTTC.

The DNA for the CDR3 is TGCGCCAGCAGGGCACACGGGGCGGGGGAGGACAATGAGCAGTTCTTC. This sequence encodes CASRAHGAGEDNEQFF. V is TRBV10-2 and J is TRBJ2-1; TRBD2 agrees at 7 bases. V gave up 6 bases and J gave up 5 bases; unmatched junction bases: 13. Germline V gene data show CDR1 as WSHSY and CDR2 as SAAADI. The CDR3 spans 16 residues.

V and J are TRBV10-1 and TRBJ1-5; D is unclear. The CDR3 is made up of 14 amino acids. Deletions cut 8 bases from V and 0 bases from J, with 11 bases between. Germline V gene lookup returns CDR1 WNHNN and CDR2 SYGVQD (reference sequence). The CDR3 region has the DNA TGCGCCAGCCCGACACCTTATAGCAATCAGCCCCAGCATTTT. Translation gives CASPTPYSNQPQHF.

The chain is built from TRBV3-1 (or the pseudogene TRBV3-2) and TRBJ1-2; 7 nucleotides line up with TRBD1. The CDR3 is 15 amino acids. Germline V gene data show CDR1 as LGHDT and CDR2 as YNNKEL (reference sequence). Losses at the gene ends were 5 bases for V and 8 bases for J; bases not matched to a gene: 14. The CDR3: CASSSRGGARSGYTF. The CDR3 DNA sequence: TGTGCCAGCAGCTCACGAGGGGGCGCCCGGAGCGGCTACACCTTC.

This chain links TRBV7-3 with TRBJ2-7; D perhaps matches TRBD1 (6 bases). CDR3 length equals 16 residues. Trimming removed 1 base from V and 7 bases from J, with 20 bases in between. The germline V gene encodes CDR1 SGHTA and CDR2 FQGTGA. The CDR3 reads CASSLIVGVPTGEQYF. CDR3 coding DNA: TGTGCCAGCAGCTTAATCGTCGGGGTACCTACAGGGGAGCAGTACTTC.

The chain employs TRBV25-1 and TRBJ2-7; D is undetermined. CDR1 is MGHDK, CDR2 SYGVNS, per germline. V shed 3 bases and J shed 3 bases, with 9 bases lying between them. The CDR3 spans 13 residues. CDR3 amino acids: CASSDVRNYEQYF. The CDR3 nucleotides are TGTGCCAGCAGTGATGTCAGGAACTACGAGCAGTACTTC.

The chain employs TRBV7-9 and TRBJ2-7, with 9 bases that match TRBD1. The CDR3 runs to 14 residues. Germline V gene sequence: CDR1 SEHNR, CDR2 FQNEAQ (reference sequence). Trimming removed 8 bases from V and 4 bases from J; junction bases left unmatched: 9. This CDR3 reads CASQTGTGFYEQYF. CDR3 DNA sequence: TGTGCCAGCCAAACCGGGACAGGGTTTTACGAGCAGTACTTC.

The gene calls are TRBV5-1 and TRBJ2-1, with D possibly matching TRBD1 (6 bases). Germline CDR1 and CDR2: SGHRS and YFSETQ. There are 17 residues in the CDR3. Deletions cut 7 bases from V and 0 bases from J, with 20 bases between. The CDR3 reads CASRLWGQASSYNEQFF. CDR3 coding DNA: TGCGCCAGCCGGTTGTGGGGGCAGGCTAGCTCCTACAATGAGCAGTTCTTC.